The 3 T cell receptor beta chains below were found in one sample sequenced in a study of blood T cell repertoires in COVID-19. The assay was immunoSEQ multiplex PCR, and TCRdb's table has in-frame clones only and misses some. The sample holds 200,000 to 250,000 clones; 75% to 90% are singletons and the top ten take approximately 2.5%. The material sequenced was peripheral blood. These receptors were taken from a woman in her 70s with active or convalescent COVID-19.

Of note for this clone: The germline gene is not matched at one end of the junction; a read error may be the cause. The chain joins TRBV12-3 or TRBV12-4 to TRBJ2-5; 7 bases match TRBD2. This CDR3 region has 13 residues. The CDR3 DNA is TGTGCCAGCAGTCTAACACGAGTAGCGGGTGTTCACTTC. This gives the protein CASSLTRVAGVHF.

This clone was seen a handful of times. V is TRBV25-1 and J is TRBJ1-2; 7 bases map to TRBD1. This CDR3 has 17 amino acids. CDR1 MGHDK and CDR2 SYGVNS come from the germline V gene. The trim removed 3 bases at V and 0 bases at J, leaving 10 bases unmatched. CDR3 DNA sequence: TGTGCCAGCAGTGAGGACAGGTTCGCGGTCTCTAACTATGGCTACACCTTC. Its translation: CASSEDRFAVSNYGYTF.

The rearrangement uses TRBV11-2 and TRBJ2-1, with TRBD2 as a possible D gene (6 bases). Trimming removed 5 bases from V and 7 bases from J, with 18 bases in between. This CDR3 contains 15 residues. The germline V gene has CDR1 SGHAT and CDR2 FQNNGV. The CDR3 region is CASSLGRGLLNEQFF. The CDR3 bases are TGTGCCAGCAGCCTCGGGCGGGGACTCTTAAATGAGCAGTTCTTC.